Described below is a single T cell receptor (beta chain) sequence and its context. The data are from a study of shared clonotypes between healthy human individuals. Here immunoSEQ multiplex PCR was the method, and the copy in TCRdb shows in-frame clones only, minus some. The sample consists of 2 million to 3 million clones, 93% of them appearing once. Between the trimmed V and J ends, which lost 4 bases and 1 base, there was a span of 16 bases. The CDR3 runs to 16 residues. Germline V gene lookup returns CDR1 SGHRS and CDR2 YFSETQ. Specimen: naive CD4+ T cells from PBMCs. The subset here: CD45RA+ positively selected. The TCR sequence derives from a man aged 18 to 30 in good health. Some clones in this sample may be carry-over from other donors' samples. The V call is TRBV5-1, the J call TRBJ2-3, with D possibly being TRBD2 (5 bases). As DNA, the CDR3 is TGCGCCAGCAGCGAGGTTCCTCTTAGCGGCACAGATACGCAGTATTTT. Protein sequence: CASSEVPLSGTDTQYF.